This T cell receptor (beta chain) is drawn from a study of a mutant IDH1 vaccine in newly diagnosed glioma. The repertoire was sequenced with immunoSEQ multiplex PCR; TCRdb's copy has only in-frame clones and lacks some. The sample yields about 10,000 clones, 81% seen once. Time point given: week 47, end of study. Alongside topical imiquimod, each dose of vaccine comprised 300 ug of mutant IDH1 20-mer peptide. Diagnosis in the donors showed new WHO grade 3 or 4 astrocytomas that were IDH1-mutant and ATRX-lost. Study conclusions and caveats: Vaccine-induced immune responses occurred in roughly 95% of patients.

The CDR3 loop spans 14 amino acids. CDR1 is LNHDA, CDR2 SQIVND, per germline (reference sequence). V lost 7 bases and J 0 bases, leaving 12 bases between the germline ends. As concerns this clone: Its target is not known.

This receptor was identified in a man aged 25-40 years with glioma. V and J are TRBV19 and TRBJ1-1; D remains unclear. The sample was PBMCs, taken from a glioma patient whose treatment included an IDH1 peptide vaccine. CDR3 sequence reads: CASNGDLLNTEAFF. In DNA form, the CDR3 reads TGTGCCAGTAATGGGGATTTACTGAACACTGAAGCTTTCTTT.